This T cell receptor (beta chain) was sequenced during a study of T cell changes during pregnancy in multiple sclerosis. The data were produced by immunoSEQ multiplex PCR, yet TCRdb's version contains in-frame clones alone and is incomplete. Of 32,000 or so clones listed, about 88% are singletons. J gave up 7 bases and V 4 bases, and 5 bases lay outside the gene matches. This CDR3 comprises 13 residues. Germline loops: CDR1 MGHDK, CDR2 SYGVNS. This sequence joins TRBV25-1 and TRBJ1-2, with 8 bases matching TRBD1. The source is a female donor with multiple sclerosis, enrolled in a pregnancy study. The sequencing here drew on CD8+ T cells from peripheral blood mononuclear cells, taken in the second trimester of pregnancy. The CDR3 DNA reads as TGTGCCAGCAGTGCGACAGGGGCCTTTGGCTACACCTTC. This codes for CASSATGAFGYTF.